Each of the 25 T cell receptor beta chains below was sequenced from the same sample in a study of blood T cells in healthy people across ages. A second roughly 6 to 12 cycle PCR used barcoded and J-beta primers. TCRdb reanalysed the 5' RACE reads using MiXCR and keeps one entry per CDR3 protein. The sample carries about 1,500,000 distinct CDR3 sequences, around two fifths recorded once. The specimen sequenced was blood. These receptors all stem from a woman aged 18-30 years in good health.

A few counts support this clonotype. This chain joins TRBV12-3 or TRBV12-4 and TRBJ1-1, with no clear D. Deletions cut 5 bases from V and 6 bases from J, with 13 bases between. The CDR3 runs to 13 residues. Here the CDR3 DNA reads TGTGCCAGCAGTCTCCCGCAAGCACCTGAAGCTTTCTTT. It yields the protein CASSLPQAPEAFF.

The rearrangement uses TRBV7-2 and TRBJ1-6; TRBD1 agrees at 9 bases. Trimming cost V 8 bases and J 7 bases; bases outside gene matches: 6. Germline CDR1 and CDR2: SGHTA and FQGNSA. The CDR3 is 14 amino acids. The CDR3 DNA is TGTGCCAGCGTTAGGGGACAGGGCAATTCACCCCTCCACTTT. Translating it yields CASVRGQGNSPLHF.

The chain recombines TRBV5-1 with TRBJ2-7; TRBD1 is a possible D gene (5 bases). The CDR3 extends over 16 amino acids. Between the trimmed V and J ends, which lost 0 bases and 7 bases, there was a span of 20 bases. Germline V gene sequence: CDR1 SGHRS, CDR2 YFSETQ. In nucleotides, the CDR3 is TGCGCCAGCAGCTTGGCCTCTCAGGCAGGGTTGAAGGAGCAGTACTTC. Amino acids: CASSLASQAGLKEQYF.

This clonotype was seen only a few times. J is TRBJ1-5 and V is TRBV28; D gene ambiguous. Per the germline V gene, CDR1 is MDHEN and CDR2 is SYDVKM. The CDR3 consists of 12 residues. Trimming pared 6 bases from V and 15 bases from J, leaving 18 bases between. The CDR3 here is CASSRRTGHVHF. The DNA of the CDR3 is TGTGCCAGCAGCCGACGGACTGGTCATGTGCATTTT.

This sequence joins TRBV6-5 and TRBJ1-4; TRBD1 matches at 8 bases. Germline CDR1 and CDR2: MNHEY and SVGAGI. CDR3 length: 15 amino acids. J lost 7 bases, V lost 6 bases, and 10 bases had no gene match. CDR3 DNA: TGTGCCAGCAGAGCCTCATCAGGGGGCGGTGAAAAACTGTTTTTT. It codes for CASRASSGGGEKLFF.

This clonotype was detected only a few times. The chain uses TRBV27 and TRBJ2-1, with TRBD2 identical over 11 bases. The trim removed 5 bases at V and 7 bases at J, leaving 10 bases unmatched. The CDR3 sequence is 16 residues long. Germline V gene sequence: CDR1 MNHEY, CDR2 SMNVEV (reference sequence). The CDR3 DNA reads TGTGCCAGCAGTCCTATAGCGGGAGGGGGACTGAATGAGCAGTTCTTC. This codes for CASSPIAGGGLNEQFF.

The chain links TRBV4-1 to TRBJ1-1; D is unresolved. Trimming left V 1 base short and J 4 bases short, with 13 bases between. Per germline, CDR1 MGHRA and CDR2 YSYEKL. This CDR3 has 15 amino acids. This CDR3 reads CASSQGIARSTEAFF. DNA for the CDR3: TGCGCCAGCAGCCAAGGGATAGCCCGGAGCACTGAAGCTTTCTTT.

The V call is TRBV2, the J call TRBJ1-2; TRBD1 matches at 8 bases. Germline V gene lookup returns CDR1 SNHLY and CDR2 FYNNEI. CDR3 size: 13 residues. V shed 6 bases and J 6 bases; nucleotides not matched to a gene: 6. CDR3 sequence: CASRQTGVDGYTF. The DNA of the CDR3 is TGTGCCAGCAGACAGACAGGGGTTGATGGCTACACCTTC.

Written as DNA, the CDR3 is TGTGCTAGTGCGACAGGGACGGAGACCCAGTACTTC. Amino acids: CASATGTETQYF. The chain recombines TRBV12-5 with TRBJ2-5, with TRBD1 matching 7 bases. CDR1 is LGHNT and CDR2 is FRNRAP in the germline V gene. The CDR3 spans 12 residues. V trimming: 7 bases; J trimming: 5 bases; junction bases outside the gene matches: 4.

The chain has TRBV6-6 and TRBJ2-1, with a tentative D call TRBD2 (5 bases). Trimming stripped 3 bases from V and 5 bases from J, with 14 bases between. The CDR3 is 15 amino acids. The V gene's germline CDR1 is MNHNY and CDR2 SVGAGI (reference sequence). For the CDR3, the DNA is TGTGCCAGCAGTTATGTTAGCGCCCACAACAATGAGCAGTTCTTC. This gives the protein CASSYVSAHNNEQFF.

The rearrangement joins TRBV9 to TRBJ2-3; 8 positions agree with TRBD2. The germline V gene has CDR1 SGDLS and CDR2 YYNGEE. The CDR3 runs 14 residues. Germline trimming cut 4 bases from V and 8 bases from J; bases unmatched to any gene: 9. The CDR3 loop reads CASSLGLAESTQYF. Here the CDR3 DNA reads TGTGCCAGCAGCCTAGGACTAGCCGAGAGTACGCAGTATTTT. The complete variable domain, with remaining parts taken from reference TRBV9 and TRBJ2-3, reads DSGVTQTPKHLITATGQRVTLRCSPRSGDLSVYWYQQSLDQGLQFLIQYYNGEERAKGNILERFSAQQFPDLHSELNLSSLELGDSALYFCASSLGLAESTQYFGPGTRLTVL.

On this clonotype: This may be a read error, as it is one base from a much larger clone. V is TRBV10-3 and J is TRBJ2-3, with 7 bases that match TRBD1. The germline CDR1 and CDR2 sequences are ENHRY and SYGVKD. This CDR3 is built from 15 residues. This CDR3 reads CAISERQGFTDMQYF. The CDR3 DNA is TGTGCCATCAGTGAGCGACAGGGTTTCACAGATATGCAGTATTTT.

This clonotype was picked up one time. The J gene is TRBJ2-7, the V gene TRBV6-5, with D tentatively TRBD2 (6 bases). Trimming left V 6 bases short and J 6 bases short, with 21 bases between. The V gene's germline CDR1 is MNHEY and CDR2 SVGAGI. The CDR3 totals 15 residues. CDR3 coding DNA: TGTGCCAGCAGCCCACGATACCAGCGGGCTTGCGAGCAGTACTTC. Protein product: CASSPRYQRACEQYF.

This clonotype was observed a single time. The chain combines TRBV5-6 with TRBJ1-1, with 8 bases aligning to TRBD1. J lost 5 bases, V lost 3 bases, and 9 bases had no gene match. Per germline, CDR1 SGHDT and CDR2 YYEEEE. The CDR3 sequence is 15 residues long. The CDR3 nucleotides read TGTGCCAGCAGCTATTTGGACAGGGATAGGACTGAAGCTTTCTTT. This encodes CASSYLDRDRTEAFF.

The gene calls are TRBV7-3 and TRBJ2-7; possible D gene TRBD2, 6 bases. V shed 2 bases and J shed 1 base, with 12 bases lying between them. The CDR3 runs to 15 residues. Germline CDR1 and CDR2: SGHTA and FQGTGA. The DNA for the CDR3 is TGTGCCAGCAGCTTATTGGTCGGGACTTCCTACGAGCAGTACTTC. It codes for CASSLLVGTSYEQYF.

The chain carries TRBV25-1 and TRBJ1-3; D is uncertain. Germline lookup yields CDR1 MGHDK and CDR2 SYGVNS. The ends were cut back, 2 bases at V and 0 bases at J, with 2 bases in the middle. There are 13 residues in the CDR3. In DNA, the CDR3 is TGTGCCAGCAGTGAAGTCTCTGGAAACACCATATATTTT. As protein: CASSEVSGNTIYF.

This chain uses TRBV3-1 with TRBJ1-2; D gene unclear. CDR1 and CDR2 (germline): LGHDT, YNNKEL (reference sequence). V was shortened by 2 bases and J by 0 bases, with 10 bases between the two germline ends. The CDR3 contains 15 residues. Here the CDR3 DNA reads TGTGCCAGCAGCCAAAATGGCGGAGCTAACTATGGCTACACCTTC. Its protein is CASSQNGGANYGYTF.

The chain links TRBV20-1 to TRBJ1-1; D ambiguous. This CDR3 region has 15 residues. CDR1 DFQATT and CDR2 SNEGSKA come from the germline V gene (reference sequence). V dropped 0 bases and J dropped 0 bases, with 11 bases sitting between them. The CDR3 here is CSAREQPNLNTEAFF. In DNA form, the CDR3 reads TGCAGTGCTAGAGAACAGCCAAACTTGAACACTGAAGCTTTCTTT.

The rearrangement links TRBV7-9 to TRBJ1-4, with D possibly matching TRBD1 (6 bases). The V gene's germline CDR1 is SEHNR and CDR2 FQNEAQ (reference sequence). This CDR3 contains 14 residues. The V end lost 5 bases, the J end lost 7 bases, and 14 bases lay between the germline ends. CDR3 protein: CASSRKGGTEKLFF. DNA of the CDR3: TGTGCCAGCAGCCGAAAGGGGGGTACTGAAAAACTGTTTTTT. The full variable domain, completed using reference TRBV7-9 and TRBJ1-4, is DTGVSQNPRHKITKRGQNVTFRCDPISEHNRLYWYRQTLGQGPEFLTYFQNEAQLEKSRLLSDRFSAERPKGSFSTLEIQRTEQGDSAMYLCASSRKGGTEKLFFGSGTQLSVL.

The gene calls are TRBV20-1 and TRBJ1-5; D remains unclear. V lost 5 bases and J 0 bases, leaving 11 bases between the germline ends. The CDR3 totals 14 residues. Germline lookup yields CDR1 DFQATT and CDR2 SNEGSKA (reference sequence). The CDR3 nucleotides read TGCAGTGCTTTCCGGCGAGATAGCAATCAGCCCCAGCATTTT. The encoded protein is CSAFRRDSNQPQHF.

The chain uses TRBV6-5 and TRBJ2-3; 12 bases match TRBD2. CDR1 is MNHEY and CDR2 is SVGAGI in the germline V gene. V gave up 0 bases and J gave up 1 base; unmatched junction bases: 8. The CDR3 extends over 19 amino acids. As DNA, the CDR3 is TGTGCCAGCAGTTACTCCGGGGCCCGGACTAGCGGGGGCACAGATACGCAGTATTTT. Translated: CASSYSGARTSGGTDTQYF.

The genes are TRBV2 and TRBJ2-4; D remains ambiguous. The J call could be wrong; TRBJ2-7 is a better fit for the DNA end. The CDR3 has 14 amino acids. The V gene's germline CDR1 is SNHLY and CDR2 FYNNEI. For the CDR3, the DNA is TGTGCCAGCAGTGGTCAGGCTAACTCCTACGAGCAGTACTTC. Protein: CASSGQANSYEQYF.

The genes are TRBV7-9 and TRBJ2-1, with 10 bases aligning to TRBD1. This CDR3 has 15 amino acids. Germline-derived CDR1 and CDR2 are SEHNR and FQNEAQ (reference sequence). V lost 5 bases to trimming and J lost 8 bases; unmatched junction nucleotides: 9. The CDR3 here is CASSLTGTGAHEQFF. CDR3 nucleotides: TGTGCCAGCAGCCTCACCGGGACAGGGGCTCATGAGCAGTTCTTC.

This chain joins TRBV5-1 and TRBJ1-3; 9 bases match TRBD1. The germline V gene encodes CDR1 SGHRS and CDR2 YFSETQ. After removal of 5 bases from V and 3 bases from J, the junction contained 9 bases not matched to a gene. The CDR3 totals 16 residues. CDR3 residues: CASSPDGQGSGNTIYF. The CDR3 nucleotides are TGCGCCAGCAGTCCCGACGGACAGGGGAGTGGAAACACCATATATTTT.

This clonotype was seen a handful of times. The CDR3 nucleotides are TGTGCTAGTGGAGCGGGCGCACACAATGAGCAGTTCTTC. Encoded protein: CASGAGAHNEQFF. The V gene is TRBV12-5, the J gene TRBJ2-1; possibly TRBD2 for D (6 bases). From germline, CDR1 is LGHNT and CDR2 FRNRAP. The CDR3 runs 13 residues. The ends were cut back, 6 bases at V and 5 bases at J, with 11 bases in the middle.